These 16 T cell receptor beta chains originate from one sample sequenced in a study of cytotoxic CD8 clonotypes in ibrutinib-treated CLL. Clones were sequenced by immunoSEQ multiplex PCR, and TCRdb holds only the in-frame ones, with some missing. The table lists some 300,000 clones, roughly 85% of them singletons. Sequencing was performed on PBMCs, taken before ibrutinib treatment. All receptors derive from a human donor with chronic lymphocytic leukemia.

The CDR3, as DNA: TGTGCCAGCAGTAAAACTAGCGGGAGGATTGAGACCCAGTACTTC. It yields the protein CASSKTSGRIETQYF. The chain links TRBV6-5 to TRBJ2-5; 12 bases map to TRBD2. The junction had 6 bases not matched to a gene; V was cut back by 5 bases and J by 5 bases. The germline V gene encodes CDR1 MNHEY and CDR2 SVGAGI. The CDR3 has 15 residues.

The chain uses TRBV10-3 and TRBJ2-3; D gene ambiguous. V was trimmed by 4 bases and J by 5 bases, leaving 10 bases between them. CDR1 ENHRY and CDR2 SYGVKD come from the germline V gene. The CDR3 has 13 amino acids. The CDR3 here is CAISGPYGDTQYF. The CDR3 DNA sequence: TGTGCCATCAGTGGACCGTATGGAGATACGCAGTATTTT.

The chain recombines TRBV7-9 with TRBJ2-5; the D gene could be TRBD1 or TRBD2 (5 bases each). The CDR3 has 14 residues. CDR1 and CDR2 from the germline V gene are SEHNR and FQNEAQ (reference sequence). The V end was cut by 6 bases, the J end by 3 bases, with 14 bases between. CDR3 region: CASRKVGTEETQYF. The CDR3 DNA follows: TGTGCCAGCAGAAAAGTCGGGACCGAAGAGACCCAGTACTTC.

In this sample, this clone turned up a few times. The genes are TRBV18 and TRBJ2-5; 8 nucleotides match TRBD2. V shed 2 bases, J shed 5 bases, and the junction held 4 bases outside the gene matches. CDR3 size: 14 residues. Germline CDR1 and CDR2: KGHSH and LQKENI. CDR3 region: CASSPAGGVETQYF. The CDR3 DNA reads as TGTGCCAGCTCACCAGCGGGAGGTGTGGAGACCCAGTACTTC.

The chain has TRBV2 and TRBJ2-7; D is unclear. This CDR3 has 16 amino acids. Trimming shortened V by 7 bases and J by 0 bases, and 19 bases separated the two germline ends. CDR1 is SNHLY and CDR2 is FYNNEI in the germline V gene. CDR3 bases: TGTGCCAGCACTAGTTTTAGGGTGGTCTCCTCCTACGAGCAGTACTTC. It translates to CASTSFRVVSSYEQYF. Drawing the rest from reference TRBV2 and TRBJ2-7, the complete variable domain is EPEVTQTPSHQVTQMGQEVILRCVPISNHLYFYWYRQILGQKVEFLVSFYNNEISEKSEIFDDQFSVERPDGSNFTLKIRSTKLEDSAMYFCASTSFRVVSSYEQYFGPGTRLTVT.

Comments on this clone: The same CDR3 is also encoded by other DNA sequences in this sample. V gene TRBV5-6 combines with J gene TRBJ2-3; D not certain. The germline CDR1 and CDR2 sequences are SGHDT and YYEEEE. V lost 0 bases, J lost 1 base, and 3 bases lay in between. The CDR3 extends over 13 amino acids. CDR3 bases: TGTGCCAGCAGCTTGGAGCGCACAGATACGCAGTATTTT. Encoded protein: CASSLERTDTQYF. Drawing the rest from reference TRBV5-6 and TRBJ2-3, the complete variable domain is DAGVTQSPTHLIKTRGQQVTLRCSPKSGHDTVSWYQQALGQGPQFIFQYYEEEERQRGNFPDRFSGHQFPNYSSELNVNALLLGDSALYLCASSLERTDTQYFGPGTRLTVL.

This clone was detected once. This rearrangement joins TRBV6-1 to TRBJ2-7, with D maybe TRBD1 (6 bases). The CDR3 has 12 residues. V lost 8 bases to trimming and J lost 3 bases, with 11 bases between them. CDR1 and CDR2 from the germline V gene are MNHNS and SASEGT. The CDR3 region has the DNA TGTGCCAGCTGGAGACAGGACTACGAGCAGTACTTC. Translation gives CASWRQDYEQYF.

This chain links TRBV11-2 with TRBJ1-2, with D possibly matching TRBD1 (5 bases). V lost 2 bases and J lost 4, with 14 bases in between. The CDR3 totals 15 residues. Germline V lookup: CDR1 SGHAT, CDR2 FQNNGV. CDR3 sequence reads: CASSLWAGIGYGYTF. The CDR3, as DNA: TGTGCCAGCAGCTTATGGGCAGGGATCGGCTATGGCTACACCTTC.

The rearrangement joins TRBV9 to TRBJ1-2, with 7 bases aligning to TRBD1. CDR3 length equals 17 residues. V lost 2 bases, J lost 4 bases, and 14 bases stayed unmatched. Germline V lookup: CDR1 SGDLS, CDR2 YYNGEE. CDR3 loop: CASSVRRQGTLPYGYTF. In DNA, the CDR3 is TGTGCCAGCAGCGTGAGAAGACAGGGAACTTTGCCCTATGGCTACACCTTC.

This sequence joins TRBV29-1 and TRBJ1-2, with a tentative D call TRBD1 (5 bases). The length of the CDR3 is 12 residues. CDR1 is SQVTM, CDR2 ANQGSEA, per germline. V shed 4 bases and J shed 8 bases, with 14 bases lying between them. CDR3 in DNA: TGCAGCGTTGTTGAGGGGCCCGTGGGCTACACCTTC. Amino acids: CSVVEGPVGYTF. Together with reference TRBV29-1 and TRBJ1-2, the CDR3 gives the full variable domain: SAVISQKPSRDICQRGTSLTIQCQVDSQVTMMFWYRQQPGQSLTLIATANQGSEATYESGFVIDKFPISRPNLTFSTLTVSNMSPEDSSIYLCSVVEGPVGYTFGSGTRLTVV.

The J gene is TRBJ2-1, the V gene TRBV25-1, with D possibly matching TRBD2 (5 bases). This CDR3 contains 14 residues. The V gene's germline CDR1 is MGHDK and CDR2 SYGVNS. V lost 3 bases, J lost 5 bases, and 11 bases lay in between. The CDR3 nucleotides read TGTGCCAGCAGTGACCGTAGACTAAACAATGAGCAGTTCTTC. Translating gives CASSDRRLNNEQFF.

The chain combines TRBV7-2 with TRBJ2-2; the match to TRBD2 covers 9 bases. CDR1 and CDR2 from the germline V gene are SGHTA and FQGNSA. The junction had 13 bases not matched to a gene; V was cut back by 7 bases and J by 7 bases. This CDR3 is 16 amino acids long. The DNA of the CDR3 is TGTGCCAGCACCCCAGGGACTAGCCTCCGGGGCGGGGAGCTGTTTTTT. Translating it yields CASTPGTSLRGGELFF.

The chain joins TRBV7-9 to TRBJ1-2; D remains ambiguous. The V gene lost 5 bases and the J gene lost 0 bases, with 13 bases spanning the gap. Germline lookup yields CDR1 SEHNR and CDR2 FQNEAQ (reference sequence). CDR3 size: 15 residues. CDR3 residues: CASSHLLGTNYGYTF. The CDR3 DNA is TGTGCCAGCAGCCACCTATTAGGTACTAACTATGGCTACACCTTC.

The CDR3 DNA reads TGTGCCAGCAGTTACGGGACACCTCCGGGCTACGAGCAGTACTTC. As protein: CASSYGTPPGYEQYF. V gene TRBV6-6 combines with J gene TRBJ2-7; maybe TRBD1 (6 bases). The V end was cut by 2 bases, the J end by 3 bases, with 14 bases between. The germline CDR1 and CDR2 sequences are MNHNY and SVGAGI (reference sequence). This CDR3 spans 15 amino acids.

This chain connects TRBV7-2 to TRBJ2-2; 7 bases map to TRBD2. CDR1 SGHTA and CDR2 FQGNSA come from the germline V gene. This CDR3 is 17 amino acids long. The V and J ends lost 1 base and 0 bases, in that order; junction bases with no gene match: 5. CDR3 sequence: CASSLGLAAANTGELFF. The CDR3 region has the DNA TGTGCCAGCAGCTTAGGGCTAGCGGCTGCGAACACCGGGGAGCTGTTTTTT.

The rearrangement links TRBV30 to TRBJ2-5; D unclear. CDR3 length: 13 amino acids. Trimming pared 3 bases from V and 2 bases from J, leaving 10 bases between. The germline gives CDR1 GTSNPN, CDR2 SVGIG (reference sequence). The chain's CDR3 is CAWRLGTQETQYF. The DNA for the CDR3 is TGTGCCTGGAGATTAGGTACTCAAGAGACCCAGTACTTC.